This section outlines one T cell receptor beta chain sequence together with its context. These data come from a study of blood T cell repertoires in COVID-19. Turning to the study itself: Acute and convalescent COVID-19 samples came from the United States, Italy and Spain. In each case, the material was cDNA or gDNA derived from T cells, B-cell-depleted T cells, or PBMCs.

Original analysis: Estimation of nucleated cell counts relied on the amplification of reference gene primers. Some clones are missing from TCRdb's copy, which holds only in-frame ones; the method was immunoSEQ multiplex PCR. V, J and clone size were drawn from that table, and D and trimming were deduced from the DNA. Of about 140,000 clones in the sample, under 90% are singletons; the top ten hold about 7%. The clonotype comes from a human donor in a cohort sampled during active COVID-19. Sequenced: peripheral blood.

CDR3: CASQRGRVTDTQYF. Here the CDR3 DNA reads TGTGCCAGCCAGCGGGGGCGTGTCACAGATACGCAGTATTTT. The chain is built from TRBV11-2 and TRBJ2-3, with 8 bases lining up with TRBD2. Germline V gene data show CDR1 as SGHAT and CDR2 as FQNNGV. The CDR3 covers 14 residues. V gave up 8 bases and J gave up 2 bases; unmatched junction bases: 6.